The sequence of this T cell receptor beta chain was determined in a study of response to subunit inactivated influenza vaccine. This clonotype was counted between two and nine times. Its matching antigen is unknown. In TCRdb, the RT-PCR reads were re-called with MiXCR into one record per CDR3 protein. The data contain around 650,000 distinct CDR3 sequences, roughly 14% of them singletons. General study points: Authors suggested few new T cells are recruited by each seasonal influenza vaccination.

The clonotype comes from a man aged 50 or older who received an inactivated influenza vaccine. The specimen was PBMCs from blood, collected roughly 13 days after vaccination.

This chain's CDR3 is CASSVVTSGGYEQYF. The CDR3 DNA follows: TGTGCCAGCAGTGTAGTCACTAGCGGGGGGTACGAGCAGTACTTC. This chain links TRBV6-1 with TRBJ2-7, with TRBD2 matching 12 bases. The junction had 5 bases not matched to a gene; V was cut back by 4 bases and J by 4 bases. The V gene's germline CDR1 is MNHNS and CDR2 SASEGT. The CDR3 length is 15 residues.